The next 32 T cell receptor beta chains were all read from a single sample in a study of tumor-infiltrating lymphocytes in primary liver carcinoma. The authors made TCR beta cDNA from 500 to 600 ng total RNA with a constant-region primer. Three nested multiplex PCR rounds of slightly modified ARM-PCR generated TCR beta libraries. It was with TRBV1-TRBV30 forward primers and a C-beta reverse primer that the first two PCR rounds were run, at roughly 10 cycles each. TCRdb fed the multiplex PCR reads into MiXCR, producing one record per CDR3 protein. The data contain 110,000 or so distinct CDR3 sequences, roughly 80% of them singletons. DNA and RNA were both co-extracted from approximately 22-30 mg of bulk tissue that had not been sorted. The sequenced material came from liver tumor tissue from sampling region 3. The subset is: tumor region T3, left-lateral pole. These receptors all come from a man between 40 and 49 years old with primary liver carcinoma and hepatitis B virus infection.

Comments on this clonotype: Lacking the conserved final phenylalanine or tryptophan, this CDR3 likely reflects a read error. The chain carries TRBV29-1 and TRBJ1-2, with no clear D. Germline lookup yields CDR1 SQVTM and CDR2 ANQGSEA. CDR3 length: 13 amino acids. Trimming took 6 bases from V and 3 from J, leaving 14 bases between them. CDR3 coding DNA: TGCAGCGTGCATCTTGCTCGCGACTATGGCTACACCTCC. Translation: CSVHLARDYGYTS.

The chain employs TRBV4-3 and TRBJ2-7; D uncertain. CDR1 and CDR2 (germline): LGHNA, YSLEER. This CDR3 has 15 residues. CDR3 sequence: CTSSQEQFSSYEQYF. Here the CDR3 DNA reads TGCACGAGCAGCCAGGAACAGTTTTCTTCTTACGAGCAGTACTTC.

The chain is built from TRBV6-5 and TRBJ2-5; D may be TRBD1 (5 bases). In germline, CDR1 is MNHEY, CDR2 SVGAGI. The CDR3 covers 15 residues. V gave up 2 bases and J gave up 3 bases, with 13 bases separating them. The CDR3 spells CASSYGTGMEETQYF. In DNA form, the CDR3 reads TGTGCCAGCAGTTACGGTACAGGTATGGAAGAGACCCAGTACTTC.

This clonotype was detected ten times or more. The chain employs TRBV29-1 and TRBJ2-5; the D gene is possibly TRBD2 (5 bases). V dropped 1 base and J dropped 5 bases, with 11 bases sitting between them. The CDR3 is 13 amino acids. Germline assignment: CDR1 SQVTM and CDR2 ANQGSEA. The CDR3 region has the DNA TGCAGCGTTGAAGGCGGGCTCGAGGAGACCCAGTACTTC. This sequence encodes CSVEGGLEETQYF.

With respect to this clonotype: The germline gene is not matched at one end of the junction; a read error may be the cause. V and J are TRBV11-2 and TRBJ1-2, with D tentatively TRBD1 (6 bases). Germline CDR1 SGHAT, CDR2 FQNNGV. The CDR3 runs to 13 residues. CDR3 sequence (DNA): TGTGCCTGCAGCTTTAACCCAGGGGAAGGCTACAGCTTC. Its protein is CACSFNPGEGYSF.

In the case of this clonotype: The conserved final phenylalanine or tryptophan is absent from the CDR3, which likely points to a read error. The rearrangement joins TRBV6-5 to TRBJ1-2; D remains ambiguous. CDR1 and CDR2 (germline): MNHEY, SVGAGI. The CDR3 consists of 16 residues. The CDR3 bases are TGTGCCAGCAGTTCCGGGCTCGGGGTCGTCTACTATGGTTACACCTTA. This translates into CASSSGLGVVYYGYTL.

The J gene is TRBJ1-5, the V gene TRBV5-4; D is ambiguous. The J call may be faulty, since TRBJ2-3 better matches the DNA end. Germline loops: CDR1 SGHNT, CDR2 YYREEE (reference sequence). This CDR3 is 13 amino acids long. This chain's CDR3 is CASSKDGNQSQYF. The CDR3 DNA follows: TGTGCCAGCAGTAAGGACGGCAATCAGTCCCAGTATTTT.

The rearrangement links TRBV5-1 to TRBJ2-1; TRBD2 might be the D (5 bases). This CDR3 is 17 amino acids long. Germline loops: CDR1 SGHRS, CDR2 YFSETQ. V was pared by 3 bases and J by 11 bases, with 27 bases between. Here the CDR3 reads CASSYGGNGIRVNKQFF. CDR3 bases: TGCGCCAGCAGCTACGGAGGAAACGGGATTCGTGTTAATAAGCAGTTCTTC.

Concerning this clonotype itself: A much bigger clone sits one base away, suggesting this may be a read error. The gene calls are TRBV24-1 and TRBJ2-6; weak D call: TRBD1 (5 bases). V was pared by 4 bases and J by 2 bases, with 8 bases between. The CDR3 spans 15 residues. Per germline, CDR1 KGHDR and CDR2 SFDVKD. DNA for the CDR3: TGTGCCACCAGTGAGGTAGGGGCTGGGGCCAACGTCCTGACTTTC. Encoded protein: CATSEVGAGANVLTF.

This clonotype was picked up one time. The CDR3 loop reads CASSSQRRADTQYF. DNA for the CDR3: TGCGCCAGCAGCTCGCAGAGGAGGGCAGATACGCAGTATTTT. The V gene is TRBV5-1, the J gene TRBJ2-3; D may be TRBD2 (6 bases). V lost 3 bases and J lost 4, with 12 bases in between. The length of the CDR3 is 14 residues. Germline lookup yields CDR1 SGHRS and CDR2 YFSETQ.

V gene TRBV12-3 or TRBV12-4 combines with J gene TRBJ2-1; D not certain. This CDR3 region has 13 residues. Between the trimmed V and J ends, which lost 4 bases and 6 bases, there was a span of 10 bases. CDR3 in amino acids: CASSSDKGNEQFF. CDR3 nucleotide sequence: TGTGCCAGCAGTTCTGACAAAGGCAATGAGCAGTTCTTC.

The chain joins TRBV7-2 to TRBJ1-2; D not certain. The CDR3 is 12 residues long. V was trimmed by 4 bases and J by 5 bases, leaving 8 bases between them. In germline, CDR1 is SGHTA, CDR2 FQGNSA. The CDR3 DNA reads TGTGCCAGCAGCTCCCAGTCATATGGCTACACCTTC. It is translated as CASSSQSYGYTF.

This clonotype has a single count. Mismatch with germline at one junction end may stem from a read error. The chain recombines TRBV4-3 with TRBJ1-3; the match to TRBD1 covers 11 bases. The CDR3 extends over 17 amino acids. Germline V CDR1 and CDR2: LGHNA, YSLEER. The CDR3 region is CASGQAPGQGAGNTIYF. Written as DNA, the CDR3 is TGCGCCAGCGGCCAAGCGCCGGGACAGGGGGCTGGAAACACCATATATTTT.

With regard to this clonotype: An end of the junction differs from the germline gene, which may be a read error. J is TRBJ2-1 and V is TRBV5-5; D is ambiguous. The CDR3 is 12 residues long. Germline CDR1 is SGHKS and CDR2 is YYEKEE (reference sequence). The CDR3 loop reads CGSSLDLNEQFF. CDR3 nucleotides: TGTGGCAGCAGCTTGGACCTCAATGAGCAGTTCTTT.

Worth noting for this clonotype: Here the CDR3 omits its conserved ending phenylalanine or tryptophan, so a read error is the likely source. The chain employs TRBV30 and TRBJ1-1; D possibly corresponds to TRBD1 (5 bases). The CDR3 totals 13 residues. CDR1 and CDR2 (germline): GTSNPN, SVGIG (reference sequence). CDR3 protein: CTWNLFEGTEAFS. In DNA, the CDR3 is TGTACCTGGAACCTCTTCGAGGGGACTGAAGCTTTCTCT.

Worth noting for this clonotype: Given the absence of the conserved phenylalanine or tryptophan at the CDR3 end, a read error is likely. The chain carries TRBV5-5 and TRBJ1-2; D not resolved. Looked up from germline, CDR1 is SGHKS and CDR2 is YYEKEE (reference sequence). The CDR3 has 13 amino acids. The CDR3 nucleotides are TGTACCAGCAGCTTGGAACGGGAGAGCGGCTACACCTTA. Its protein product is CTSSLERESGYTL.

A word on this clonotype: One junction end does not reproduce the germline sequence, and a read error may be involved. V and J are TRBV6-1 and TRBJ2-1; the D gene is possibly TRBD1 (6 bases). The CDR3 is 13 residues long. CDR1 is MNHNS and CDR2 is SASEGT in the germline V gene. The CDR3 sequence is CAGSPDSSNAQFF. CDR3 nucleotide sequence: TGTGCCGGCAGTCCGGACAGTAGCAATGCGCAGTTCTTC.

With respect to this clonotype: At one end, the junction sequence differs from germline, possibly due to a read error. The V call is TRBV11-1, the J call TRBJ2-1, with D possibly matching TRBD1 (6 bases). From germline, CDR1 is SGHAT and CDR2 FQDESV (reference sequence). This CDR3 has 17 amino acids. Written as DNA, the CDR3 is TGTACCAGCAGATCCCGAGACAGGCCTTTCTCCTACAATGAGCAGTTCTTC. It is translated as CTSRSRDRPFSYNEQFF.

With respect to this clonotype: At one end, the junction sequence differs from germline, possibly due to a read error. V is TRBV4-2 and J is TRBJ2-7; the match to TRBD1 covers 7 bases. This CDR3 is 15 amino acids long. Germline CDR1 reads LGHNA; CDR2 reads YNFKEQ. The CDR3 coding sequence is TGTGCCAGCAGCCATCGGACAGGTAACTCCTACAAGCAGTACTTC. Its protein is CASSHRTGNSYKQYF.

On this clonotype itself: The junction does not match germline at one end; this may be a read error. The chain recombines TRBV6-2 or TRBV6-3 with TRBJ2-2, with D hard to call. The CDR3 has 14 amino acids. Germline CDR1 is MNHEY and CDR2 is SVGEGT. The CDR3: CDSSYSNDIGELFF. Here the CDR3 DNA reads TGTGACAGCAGTTACTCTAACGACATCGGGGAGCTGTTTTTT.

Remarks on this clonotype: The conserved final phenylalanine or tryptophan is absent from the CDR3, which likely points to a read error. The chain couples TRBV6-5 to TRBJ2-5; 11 positions agree with TRBD2. Germline CDR1 MNHEY, CDR2 SVGAGI. The CDR3 is 19 amino acids. CDR3 region: CTSTRTGLVAGGPSETQYY. Written as DNA, the CDR3 is TGTACCAGCACACGGACGGGGTTGGTAGCGGGAGGGCCGTCAGAGACCCAGTACTAC.

There are a few counts of this clonotype. The chain couples TRBV28 to TRBJ1-2; D uncertain. Germline values: CDR1 MDHEN, CDR2 SYDVKM. The CDR3 totals 13 residues. V lost 3 bases to trimming and J lost 3 bases, with 8 bases between them. Written as DNA, the CDR3 is TGTGCCAGCAGTTTTGTCATAGACTATGGCTACACCTTC. The encoded protein is CASSFVIDYGYTF.

This clonotype was counted only a few times. A read error may produce the germline difference seen at one junction end. The chain carries TRBV4-3 and TRBJ1-2, with a tentative D call TRBD1 (5 bases). The CDR3 runs 14 residues. Germline CDR1 and CDR2: LGHNA and YSLEER. The CDR3 DNA is TGCGCCGGCAGCCAAGACTGGCCGGGGCCTGGCTACACCTTC. It yields the protein CAGSQDWPGPGYTF.

As regards this clonotype: A junction boundary mismatches the germline segment, possibly from a read error. The V gene is TRBV11-2, the J gene TRBJ1-5; 9 bases match TRBD1. There are 13 residues in the CDR3. Germline values: CDR1 SGHAT, CDR2 FQNNGV. The CDR3 DNA follows: TGTCCTAGTGGACAGGGGCCCCGGGAACCCCAGAATTTT. It codes for CPSGQGPREPQNF.

Details on this clonotype: The final CDR3 position lacks the conserved phenylalanine or tryptophan, pointing to a likely read error. The chain couples TRBV6-1 to TRBJ2-7, with TRBD1 as a possible D gene (6 bases). Deletions cut 5 bases from V and 6 bases from J, with 23 bases between. CDR1 is MNHNS, CDR2 SASEGT, per germline. CDR3 length: 16 amino acids. DNA for the CDR3: TGTGCCAGCAGTACTGACAGGTCACCAATTCTACGCGAGCAGTACATC. This codes for CASSTDRSPILREQYI.

Comment on this clonotype: At one of its ends the junction is not consistent with the germline gene, which may arise from a read error. This chain connects TRBV10-3 to TRBJ2-7; no reliable D call. The CDR3 sequence is 13 residues long. From germline, CDR1 is ENHRY and CDR2 SYGVKD. This CDR3 is CAISGPWNHEQYF. CDR3 nucleotide sequence: TGTGCCATTAGTGGGCCGTGGAACCACGAGCAGTACTTC.

This clonotype was observed once. An end of the junction does not agree with germline; a read error may underlie this. This chain joins TRBV6-2 or TRBV6-3 and TRBJ2-1; D is unresolved. The germline V gene encodes CDR1 MNHEY and CDR2 SVGEGT. This CDR3 region has 14 residues. The CDR3 DNA sequence: TGTGCCAACAGTTACTCAGCCTATTACAATGAGCAGTCCTTC. Translated: CANSYSAYYNEQSF.

Turning to this clonotype: At one boundary the junction diverges from the germline segment, which might be a read error. The chain links TRBV6-1 to TRBJ1-5, with 8 bases matching TRBD1. Looked up from germline, CDR1 is MNHNS and CDR2 is SASEGT. CDR3 length: 18 residues. The CDR3 sequence: CASSPTGGRGKANQPHHF. Written as DNA, the CDR3 is TGTGCTAGCAGCCCAACAGGGGGACGGGGGAAAGCTAATCAGCCCCATCATTTT.

Of note for this clonotype: This CDR3 fails to terminate in the conserved phenylalanine or tryptophan, so it likely reflects a read error. The chain joins TRBV30 to TRBJ1-2; possibly TRBD1 for D (6 bases). Germline V gene sequence: CDR1 GTSNPN, CDR2 SVGIG (reference sequence). CDR3 length equals 15 residues. V lost 2 bases and J lost 0, with 13 bases in between. CDR3 sequence: CAWSLAGVANYGYTV. DNA of the CDR3: TGTGCCTGGAGTCTGGCAGGGGTAGCTAACTATGGCTACACCGTC.

As to this clonotype: Because the CDR3's place on the DNA is in doubt, the DNA is left out and the CDR3 is given as listed by TCRdb. The chain has TRBV7-9 and TRBJ2-7; TRBD1 reflects the table's D call only, with no check against the DNA. Per the germline V gene, CDR1 is SEHNR and CDR2 is FQNEAQ (reference sequence). With termini counted, the CDR3 has 14 amino acids. The CDR3 protein is CASSFGGGSYEQYF.

The gene calls are TRBV11-2 and TRBJ2-4; no definite D call. Trimming stripped 10 bases from V and 3 bases from J, with 19 bases between. The CDR3 has 15 amino acids. Germline lookup yields CDR1 SGHAT and CDR2 FQNNGV. CDR3 loop: CANTISAVVKNIQYF. The CDR3, as DNA: TGTGCCAACACCATTTCGGCGGTAGTCAAAAACATTCAGTACTTC. The whole variable domain, remainder taken from reference TRBV11-2 and TRBJ2-4, is EAGVAQSPRYKIIEKRQSVAFWCNPISGHATLYWYQQILGQGPKLLIQFQNNGVVDDSQLPKDRFSAERLKGVDSTLKIQPAKLEDSAVYLCANTISAVVKNIQYFGAGTRLSVL.

As for this clonotype: Germline is not matched at one junction end, which may reflect a read error. The V gene is TRBV12-3 or TRBV12-4, the J gene TRBJ1-1, with no clear D. This CDR3 spans 14 amino acids. CDR3 coding DNA: TGTGCCAGCAGTTTCGGGGAGTTGAACTCTGAAGCTTTCTTT. Its protein is CASSFGELNSEAFF.